These 23 T cell receptor beta chains share one sample of origin, sequenced in a study of T cell changes during pregnancy in multiple sclerosis. TCRdb's table, derived via immunoSEQ multiplex PCR, lists solely in-frame clones and lacks some. The sample lists around 35,000 clones, 85% to 95% occurring once. This sample comprised CD4+ T cells from peripheral blood mononuclear cells, obtained in the second trimester of pregnancy. The receptor source for this set is a female donor with multiple sclerosis, enrolled in a pregnancy study.

The chain has TRBV7-9 and TRBJ2-1, with D possibly matching TRBD2 (7 bases). The CDR3 runs 14 residues. Trimming removed 3 bases at V and 7 bases at J, with 13 bases between. Germline CDR1 is SEHNR and CDR2 is FQNEAQ (reference sequence). CDR3 protein: CASSFGGALNEQFF. In nucleotides, the CDR3 is TGTGCCAGCAGCTTTGGGGGGGCGTTAAATGAGCAGTTCTTC.

The V call is TRBV29-1, the J call TRBJ1-1, with 8 positions matching TRBD1. The trim removed 5 bases at V and 4 bases at J, leaving 6 bases unmatched. Germline assignment: CDR1 SQVTM and CDR2 ANQGSEA. This CDR3 has 13 amino acids. The CDR3 loop is CSVWTGTATEAFF. For the CDR3, the DNA is TGCAGCGTTTGGACAGGGACCGCCACTGAAGCTTTCTTT.

V is TRBV19 and J is TRBJ2-2; 11 bases line up with TRBD2. V dropped 3 bases and J dropped 4; count of bases not matched to a gene: 7. The CDR3 totals 17 residues. Germline values: CDR1 LNHDA, CDR2 SQIVND (reference sequence). The CDR3 nucleotides are TGTGCCAGTAGTATCACTAGCGGGAGTAGCCGCACCGGGGAGCTGTTTTTT. Encoded protein: CASSITSGSSRTGELFF.

The gene calls are TRBV6-5 and TRBJ1-3; D is undetermined. Germline CDR1 reads MNHEY; CDR2 reads SVGAGI. The CDR3 covers 14 residues. V was pared by 8 bases and J by 0 bases, with 11 bases between. CDR3 nucleotide sequence: TGTGCCAGCCGCGCTACAGCCTCTGGAAACACCATATATTTT. It yields the protein CASRATASGNTIYF.

The J gene is TRBJ1-2, the V gene TRBV5-1; D gene uncertain. Germline values: CDR1 SGHRS, CDR2 YFSETQ. V was clipped by 0 bases and J by 4 bases, with 22 bases between them. The CDR3 contains 18 residues. In DNA form, the CDR3 reads TGCGCCAGCAGCTTGGCCGGATACTTCAACCCGGGTGGCTATGGCTACACCTTC. As protein: CASSLAGYFNPGGYGYTF.

This sequence joins TRBV6-1 and TRBJ1-6; D ambiguous. This CDR3 region has 14 residues. Germline V gene sequence: CDR1 MNHNS, CDR2 SASEGT. V gave up 2 bases and J gave up 10 bases, with 12 bases separating them. The CDR3 reads CASSESTARSPLHF. Here the CDR3 DNA reads TGTGCCAGCAGTGAAAGTACAGCCAGGTCACCCCTCCACTTT.

This sequence joins TRBV30 and TRBJ1-2; 8 nucleotides line up with TRBD1. This CDR3 has 15 amino acids. V lost 2 bases to trimming and J lost 4 bases; unmatched junction nucleotides: 9. CDR1 is GTSNPN, CDR2 SVGIG, per germline (reference sequence). CDR3 amino acids: CAWSTGAGGGYGYTF. The CDR3 coding sequence is TGTGCCTGGAGTACTGGGGCAGGGGGCGGCTATGGCTACACCTTC.

The gene calls are TRBV5-1 and TRBJ2-7; D might be TRBD2 (6 bases). Germline V CDR1 and CDR2: SGHRS, YFSETQ. V was shortened by 4 bases and J by 4 bases, with 18 bases between the two germline ends. This CDR3 comprises 15 residues. In DNA, the CDR3 is TGCGCCAGCAGCCTAATCGATGGAGCGGGTTACGAGCAGTACTTC. It codes for CASSLIDGAGYEQYF.

This clone was picked up a small number of times. The V call is TRBV10-2, the J call TRBJ1-6; 9 nucleotides line up with TRBD1. Germline V gene data show CDR1 as WSHSY and CDR2 as SAAADI. The CDR3 extends over 14 amino acids. The V segment lost 6 bases and the J segment 4 bases; nucleotides outside the gene matches: 1. The CDR3: CASSGTGYNSPLHF. The CDR3, as DNA: TGCGCCAGCAGCGGGACAGGGTATAATTCACCCCTCCACTTT.

This chain uses TRBV4-1 with TRBJ2-2, with D perhaps TRBD1 (6 bases). Germline assignment: CDR1 MGHRA and CDR2 YSYEKL. The V gene lost 0 bases and the J gene lost 0 bases, with 8 bases spanning the gap. CDR3 length: 16 residues. CDR3 loop: CASSQDTGPNTGELFF. CDR3 nucleotide sequence: TGCGCCAGCAGCCAAGATACAGGGCCGAACACCGGGGAGCTGTTTTTT.

The chain recombines TRBV10-1 with TRBJ2-1; the match to TRBD2 covers 7 bases. The germline V gene encodes CDR1 WNHNN and CDR2 SYGVQD (reference sequence). J lost 13 bases, V lost 5 bases, and 8 bases had no gene match. The CDR3 is 12 amino acids. The CDR3 region is CASSSTGGSQFF. CDR3 DNA: TGCGCCAGCAGTTCAACGGGCGGGAGCCAGTTCTTC.

This chain links TRBV19 with TRBJ1-1; D is unresolved. V was trimmed by 7 bases and J by 0 bases, leaving 9 bases between them. Germline values: CDR1 LNHDA, CDR2 SQIVND (reference sequence). There are 13 residues in the CDR3. The CDR3 bases are TGTGCCAGTACCACACAAATGAACACTGAAGCTTTCTTT. It specifies CASTTQMNTEAFF.

The chain recombines TRBV7-2 with TRBJ2-2; D might be TRBD2 (5 bases). The V end was cut by 5 bases, the J end by 4 bases, with 11 bases between. The CDR3 is 14 amino acids. Germline V CDR1 and CDR2: SGHTA, FQGNSA. In DNA, the CDR3 is TGTGCCAGCAGCCCCCAAAGCGGCACCGGGGAGCTGTTTTTT. Translated: CASSPQSGTGELFF.

This clone was picked up one time. The chain combines TRBV7-9 with TRBJ2-5; 10 nucleotides align to TRBD1. V lost 6 bases to trimming and J lost 6 bases; unmatched junction nucleotides: 13. Germline assignment: CDR1 SEHNR and CDR2 FQNEAQ (reference sequence). This CDR3 has 16 residues. As DNA, the CDR3 is TGTGCCAGCAGTCACACGCCCGGGACAGGGGTGAAGACCCAGTACTTC. This encodes CASSHTPGTGVKTQYF.

This chain joins TRBV10-2 and TRBJ2-3, with no clear D. Trimming removed 5 bases from V and 1 base from J, with 10 bases in between. Germline-derived CDR1 and CDR2 are WSHSY and SAAADI. The CDR3 spans 14 residues. DNA for the CDR3: TGCGCCAGCAGTCCCCCCCTAGGCACAGATACGCAGTATTTT. It specifies CASSPPLGTDTQYF.

This clone has only one observation. The chain employs TRBV5-1 and TRBJ1-2, with TRBD1 as a possible D gene (6 bases). The ends were cut back, 2 bases at V and 8 bases at J, with 13 bases in the middle. From germline, CDR1 is SGHRS and CDR2 YFSETQ. The CDR3 totals 13 residues. The CDR3 coding sequence is TGCGCCAGCAGCTTCCAGGGGTCGGAAGGCTACACCTTC. Protein product: CASSFQGSEGYTF.

The chain couples TRBV10-1 to TRBJ2-7; the match to TRBD2 covers 14 bases. The junction had 5 bases not matched to a gene; V was cut back by 5 bases and J by 11 bases. The CDR3 contains 13 residues. Germline V CDR1 and CDR2: WNHNN, SYGVQD (reference sequence). CDR3: CASSTGTSGSKYF. The CDR3 nucleotides are TGCGCCAGCAGTACCGGGACTAGCGGGAGTAAGTACTTC.

The chain recombines TRBV6-4 with TRBJ2-2; 8 nucleotides align to TRBD1. V was clipped by 5 bases and J by 6 bases; unmatched bases: 2. There are 13 residues in the CDR3. CDR1 and CDR2 (germline): MRHNA, SNTAGT. CDR3 sequence: CASSSDRAGELFF. CDR3 nucleotides: TGTGCCAGCAGTTCGGACAGGGCCGGGGAGCTGTTTTTT.

V usage is TRBV13 and J usage is TRBJ2-7; D perhaps matches TRBD1 (5 bases). The CDR3 covers 12 residues. The ends were cut back, 5 bases at V and 6 bases at J, with 11 bases in the middle. The germline V gene has CDR1 PRHDT and CDR2 FYEKMQ (reference sequence). This chain's CDR3 is CASSLNQGEQYF. The CDR3 DNA reads TGTGCCAGCAGCCTTAACCAGGGCGAGCAGTACTTC.

V is TRBV5-1 and J is TRBJ2-7; 7 nucleotides align to TRBD1. This CDR3 region has 14 residues. J gave up 0 bases and V 5 bases, and 5 bases lay outside the gene matches. The germline gives CDR1 SGHRS, CDR2 YFSETQ. CDR3 DNA: TGCGCCAGCAGGGAACAGGGGAGCTCCTACGAGCAGTACTTC. This translates into CASREQGSSYEQYF.

This rearrangement joins TRBV5-4 to TRBJ2-7; the D gene is possibly TRBD2 (6 bases). The germline gives CDR1 SGHNT, CDR2 YYREEE (reference sequence). Trimming removed 2 bases from V and 2 bases from J, with 14 bases in between. CDR3 length: 15 residues. The CDR3 bases are TGTGCCAGCAGCTTTTGGGCGGGGTCGACCTACGAGCAGTACTTC. Its translation: CASSFWAGSTYEQYF.

J is TRBJ1-1 and V is TRBV19; tentatively, D is TRBD1 (6 bases). In germline, CDR1 is LNHDA, CDR2 SQIVND (reference sequence). The ends were cut back, 5 bases at V and 1 base at J, with 14 bases in the middle. CDR3 size: 15 residues. CDR3 DNA: TGTGCCAGTAGTTCAAAACAGGGTGGGAACACTGAAGCTTTCTTT. This gives the protein CASSSKQGGNTEAFF.

This clone has just a few counts. The chain combines TRBV2 with TRBJ1-1; 9 bases fit TRBD1. The CDR3 length is 13 residues. With 7 bases clipped from V and 5 bases from J, the junction kept 5 bases outside the gene matches. In germline, CDR1 is SNHLY, CDR2 FYNNEI. The CDR3 spells CASMWTGETEAFF. The CDR3 DNA reads as TGTGCCAGCATGTGGACAGGGGAGACTGAAGCTTTCTTT.